The following is a TCR beta chain sequence with its context. Its antigen is unknown. These data belong to a study of shared clonotypes between healthy human individuals. There are 14 residues in the CDR3. Germline V gives CDR1 SGHRS, CDR2 YFSETQ. The V gene end was trimmed by 4 bases and the J gene end by 4 bases; junction bases not matched to a gene: 7. Findings of the study overall: Estimated richness values were generally larger in naive subsets than in memory subsets.

Some clones are missing from TCRdb's copy, which holds only in-frame ones; the method was immunoSEQ multiplex PCR. This table has millions of clones, 95% appearing once. The sequenced material came from naive CD4+ T cells sorted from blood. Documented subset: CD45RA+ positively selected. The rearrangement links TRBV5-1 to TRBJ1-1; TRBD1 aligns across 7 bases. The receptor comes from a man between 18 and 35 years old in good health. The CDR3 sequence: CASSVGGAGTEAFF. The DNA for the CDR3 is TGCGCCAGCAGCGTAGGGGGCGCAGGCACTGAAGCTTTCTTT.